This T cell receptor beta chain was documented in a study of cytomegalovirus exposure and HLA in healthy donors. Study in general: For the approximately 400 genotyped donors, approximately 83% fell within the Caucasian-associated ancestry cluster.

13 Jbeta primers and 60 Vbeta primers were used for the PCR. Using immunoSEQ multiplex PCR, the repertoire was profiled, and TCRdb retains in-frame clones only, with some absent. The sample contains 84,000 or so clones, 70% to 80% of which appear only once. Worth noting for this clone: Its antigen is currently unknown.

Trimming shortened V by 7 bases and J by 10 bases, and 23 bases separated the two germline ends. CDR3 length: 14 amino acids. Germline CDR1 MNHNY, CDR2 SVGAGI (reference sequence). Whole-study findings and limits: Presence/absence analyses treated sequencing depth as roughly uniform across donors. A missense DCLRE1C variant was associated with V- and J-gene trimming of TCR beta chains in a later analysis, and an independent cohort replicated the association. In terms of immune exposure information, only CMV serostatus was available.

The chain carries TRBV6-6 and TRBJ2-7; TRBD1 is a possible D gene (5 bases). The clonotype originates from a man in his fifties in good health and CMV-seronegative. Specimen: PBMCs. In nucleotides, the CDR3 is TGTGCCAGCACCCAGTCGGACAATTTCCGATATCAGTACTTC. It specifies CASTQSDNFRYQYF.